This TCR beta chain was recorded in a study of read filtering for tumor transcriptome and immune sequencing. Overall study: DNase treatment preceded whole-transcriptome library preparation.

This clonotype was seen many times. The target antigen is unknown. Findings and limits, study-wide: Dropping single-read clonotypes raised IR-seq and RNA-seq shared-clonotype correlation. In IR-seq, single-read clonotypes were around 80% of clonotypes but 3.5% to 4% of reads.

Per germline, CDR1 MGHRA and CDR2 YSYEKL. The CDR3 runs to 15 residues. V shed 4 bases and J 6 bases; nucleotides not matched to a gene: 6. Bone marrow was sampled from every patient at the time of active disease. This library used around 400 ng RNA and molecular barcoded adaptors spanning alpha/delta and beta/gamma chains. Each CDR3 protein gets one entry after TCRdb re-called the reads with MiXCR. The data show approximately 40,000 distinct CDR3 sequences, 12% to 15% seen once. The clonotype comes from a donor at least 40 years old with multiple myeloma. Input material: a population of CD138-negative cells sorted from bone marrow. V gene TRBV4-1 combines with J gene TRBJ2-1; TRBD1 matches at 10 bases. The CDR3 loop is CASSPGTGAGNEQFF. The CDR3 DNA is TGCGCCAGCAGCCCCGGGACAGGGGCAGGCAATGAGCAGTTCTTC.